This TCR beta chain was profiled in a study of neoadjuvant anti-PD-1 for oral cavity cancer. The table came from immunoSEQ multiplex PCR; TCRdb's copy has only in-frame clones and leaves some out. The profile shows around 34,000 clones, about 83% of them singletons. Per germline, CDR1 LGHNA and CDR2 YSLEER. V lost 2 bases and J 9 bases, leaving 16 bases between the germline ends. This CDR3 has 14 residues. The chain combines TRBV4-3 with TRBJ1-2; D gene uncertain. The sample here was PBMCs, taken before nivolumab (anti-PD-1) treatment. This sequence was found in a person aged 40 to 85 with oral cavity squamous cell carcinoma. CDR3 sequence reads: CASSQYRLSGSYTF. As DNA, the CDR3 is TGCGCCAGCAGCCAATACAGACTCTCGGGGAGCTACACCTTC.